This T cell receptor beta chain was captured in a study of CD8 T cells in ankylosing spondylitis. Broader study findings: A TCR beta motif of eight highly homologous variants appeared characteristic of ankylosing spondylitis blood. Relatively rare in peripheral blood, disease-linked clones were also CD8+.

MiXCR, applied by TCRdb to the 5' RACE reads, yields one record per CDR3 protein. The data hold 250,000 to 300,000 distinct CDR3 sequences, with 20% observed a single time. V dropped 0 bases and J dropped 2 bases, with 11 bases sitting between them. The CDR3 extends over 14 amino acids. Germline V gene sequence: CDR1 DFQATT, CDR2 SNEGSKA (reference sequence). For this clonotype: Its antigen remains unknown.

The sequenced material came from blood, either unsorted or a sorted T cell fraction (not recorded which). This chain uses TRBV20-1 with TRBJ2-7; D uncertain. This TCR was recovered from a male donor with ankylosing spondylitis or in good health (not recorded which). DNA of the CDR3: TGCAGTGCTAGAGATTTAGCCCGACCCTACGAGCAGTACGTC. Translating gives CSARDLARPYEQYV.